This T cell receptor beta chain was sequenced for a study of cytomegalovirus exposure and HLA in healthy donors. General study findings and limits: Cytomegalovirus-associated status was assigned to fewer than 200 TCR beta chains. Sequencing likely caused a cluster of highly shared sequence variants. There were reportedly fewer N-insertions in an Asian-associated ancestry cluster than the roughly 670-donor mean, in a later analysis.

Germline CDR1 SGHAT, CDR2 FQDESV (reference sequence). The CDR3 is 14 residues long. Trimming took 4 bases from V and 5 from J, leaving 14 bases between them. Primers included in the PCR were 60 Vbeta and 13 Jbeta primers. Assay: immunoSEQ multiplex PCR; the TCRdb copy retains only in-frame clones and omits some. The sample holds approximately 220,000 clones, roughly 80% seen once. Note on this clone: What it binds is not known.

The chain is built from TRBV11-1 and TRBJ2-5; D perhaps matches TRBD1 (5 bases). The source of this sequence is a man aged 35-49 years in good health and CMV-seropositive. Sequencing was carried out using PBMCs. This CDR3 is CASSSLGPWETQYF. The DNA for the CDR3 is TGTGCCAGCAGCTCTTTGGGGCCGTGGGAGACCCAGTACTTC.